The present T cell receptor (beta chain) was sequenced within a study of T cell changes during pregnancy in multiple sclerosis (dated by TCRdb to about 2019). Study-wide context: The study examined how the T cell repertoire changed over the course of pregnancy in women with multiple sclerosis.

Remarks on this clone: No cognate antigen has been identified for it. Base-call qualities are not available, and no considerably larger clone is one nucleotide away.

CDR1 is given as KGHSH and CDR2 as LQKENI, both from the germline V gene. V is shortened by 4 bases, J by 7 bases, and the region joining them spans 11 bases. The CDR3 goes from the cysteine to the phenylalanine over 13 residues. The sequence is cut down to CDR3 DNA, 39 bases in frame from base 1. To prepare the library, the immunoSEQ multiplex PCR assay was applied. TCRdb re-hosts the immuneACCESS table, in-frame sequences only. Its copies lack some clones; in the studies checked, an unresolved V gene accounts for under half of them, and the cause for the rest is not known. The sample records tens of thousands of clones, 85% to 95% of which are singletons. About 2% of the sample is held by the ten biggest clonotypes.

Sequences were derived from peripheral blood, sampled after pregnancy. Recombination joined TRBV18 with TRBJ2-1, with the D gene not clear enough to name. The TCR was taken from a female donor with multiple sclerosis, enrolled in a pregnancy study. For the CDR3, the sequence is CASSRLEGNEQFF. The DNA sequence is TGTGCCAGCTCACGTCTAGAAGGTAATGAGCAGTTCTTC.